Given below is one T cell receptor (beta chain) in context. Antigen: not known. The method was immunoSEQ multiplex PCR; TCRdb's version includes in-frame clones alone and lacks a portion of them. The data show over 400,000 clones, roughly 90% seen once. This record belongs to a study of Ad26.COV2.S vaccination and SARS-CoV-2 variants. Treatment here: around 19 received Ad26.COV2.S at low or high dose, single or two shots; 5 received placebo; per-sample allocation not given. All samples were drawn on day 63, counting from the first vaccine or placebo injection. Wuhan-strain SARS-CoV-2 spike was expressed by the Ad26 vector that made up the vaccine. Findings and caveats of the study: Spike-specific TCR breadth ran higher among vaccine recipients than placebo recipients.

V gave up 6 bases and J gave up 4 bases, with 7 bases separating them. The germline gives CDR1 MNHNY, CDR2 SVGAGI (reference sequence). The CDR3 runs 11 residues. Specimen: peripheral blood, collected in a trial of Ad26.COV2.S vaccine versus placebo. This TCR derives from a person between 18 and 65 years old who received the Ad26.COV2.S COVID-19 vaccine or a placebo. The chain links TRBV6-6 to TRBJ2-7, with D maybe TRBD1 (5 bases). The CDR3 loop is CASRTEYEQYF. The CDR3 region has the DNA TGTGCCAGCAGGACAGAGTACGAGCAGTACTTC.